The present T cell receptor beta chain was sequenced within a study of response to subunit inactivated influenza vaccine. Findings and limits, study-wide: The authors suggested that every seasonal influenza vaccination recruits few new T cells.

MiXCR was run by TCRdb on the RT-PCR reads, yielding one entry per CDR3 protein. Of about 700,000 distinct CDR3 sequences listed, approximately 13% are singletons. This clonotype was counted only a few times. The target antigen is unknown. The CDR3 is 16 residues long. V dropped 0 bases and J dropped 7 bases, with 17 bases sitting between them. Per the germline V gene, CDR1 is LGHNA and CDR2 is YSLEER. Sample: PBMCs from blood, taken around 15 days before vaccination. This receptor was obtained from a man aged 45-65 years who received an inactivated influenza vaccine. The rearrangement links TRBV4-3 to TRBJ2-3; D perhaps matches TRBD2 (5 bases). The CDR3: CASSQDGVGSRNTQYF. The CDR3, as DNA: TGCGCCAGCAGCCAAGATGGGGTGGGGAGCAGGAATACGCAGTATTTT.